These 11 T cell receptor beta chains were all obtained from the same sample, sequenced in a study of CD8 T cells in ankylosing spondylitis. Study observations and caveats: Made up of several highly homologous variants, a TCR beta motif appeared characteristic of ankylosing spondylitis blood.

TCRdb recomputed calls from the 5' RACE reads with MiXCR, one row per CDR3 protein. Here the sample spans some 140,000 distinct CDR3 sequences, roughly 17% being singletons. Antigen specificity for these receptors is unknown. Material: blood, either unsorted or a sorted T cell fraction (not recorded which). Receptors were obtained from a male donor with ankylosing spondylitis.

In this sample, this clonotype turned up many times. The chain links TRBV4-2 to TRBJ2-1; 7 nucleotides align to TRBD1. V was pared by 0 bases and J by 9 bases, with 5 bases of the junction left unmatched. This CDR3 spans 14 amino acids. CDR1 is LGHNA, CDR2 YNFKEQ, per germline. CDR3 region: CASSQETGNGEQFF. CDR3 nucleotides: TGTGCCAGCAGCCAAGAGACAGGGAACGGTGAGCAGTTCTTC.

To note about this clonotype: Since a much larger clone is just one base distant, this may be a read error. This chain links TRBV29-1 with TRBJ2-5; tentative D call: TRBD2 (5 bases). V was shortened by 2 bases and J by 2 bases, with 9 bases between the two germline ends. The CDR3 extends over 13 amino acids. Germline CDR1 is SQVTM and CDR2 is ANQGSEA. DNA for the CDR3: TGCAGCGTTGAACTCTCGGGGCAAGAGACCCAGTACTTC. This encodes CSVELSGQETQYF.

This clonotype occurred a few times. The chain is built from TRBV2 and TRBJ1-2, with TRBD1 as a possible D gene (5 bases). The germline V gene has CDR1 SNHLY and CDR2 FYNNEI. The ends were cut back, 10 bases at V and 3 bases at J, with 18 bases in the middle. CDR3 size: 14 residues. CDR3 protein: CATLLEGIDYGYTF. Written as DNA, the CDR3 is TGTGCCACTTTATTGGAGGGGATCGACTATGGCTACACCTTC.

This clonotype has just a few counts. This sequence joins TRBV5-6 and TRBJ2-1; no clear D gene. The CDR3 contains 16 residues. Germline assignment: CDR1 SGHDT and CDR2 YYEEEE. V was trimmed by 5 bases and J by 7 bases, leaving 22 bases between them. The chain's CDR3 is CASRTKTPGPSNEQFF. CDR3 DNA: TGTGCCAGCAGGACGAAAACACCGGGCCCTTCTAATGAGCAGTTCTTC.

The chain recombines TRBV7-7 with TRBJ2-5; D gene unclear. V dropped 0 bases and J dropped 2 bases, with 10 bases sitting between them. The CDR3 is 15 amino acids. Germline assignment: CDR1 SSHAT and CDR2 FNYEAQ (reference sequence). CDR3 coding DNA: TGTGCCAGCAGCTTAGCCCCGGACGCGCAAGAGACCCAGTACTTC. Amino acids: CASSLAPDAQETQYF.

This clonotype was recorded a few times. The CDR3 protein is CSVVGTGDGKLFF. The CDR3 DNA reads TGCAGCGTTGTCGGGACAGGGGACGGAAAACTGTTTTTT. The rearrangement joins TRBV29-1 to TRBJ1-4; 10 bases fit TRBD1. V lost 4 bases to trimming and J lost 10 bases; unmatched junction nucleotides: 6. The CDR3 contains 13 residues. CDR1 and CDR2 from the germline V gene are SQVTM and ANQGSEA.

The chain joins TRBV6-2 or TRBV6-3 to TRBJ2-3, with 8 bases identical to TRBD1. Unmatched junction bases numbered 9, after V lost 0 bases and J lost 4 bases. The CDR3 spans 17 residues. Germline CDR1 and CDR2: MNHEY and SVGEGT. CDR3: CASSYSITGGPSDTQYF. The CDR3 coding sequence is TGTGCCAGCAGTTACTCCATTACAGGGGGACCCTCAGATACGCAGTATTTT.

The chain is built from TRBV7-9 and TRBJ2-7; D perhaps matches TRBD1 (5 bases). CDR1 SEHNR and CDR2 FQNEAQ come from the germline V gene (reference sequence). The V gene lost 7 bases and the J gene lost 5 bases, with 12 bases spanning the gap. The CDR3 totals 12 residues. The CDR3 protein is CASMGQDNEQYF. The CDR3 DNA follows: TGTGCCAGCATGGGGCAGGACAACGAGCAGTACTTC.

This clonotype was seen repeatedly, ten times or more. J is TRBJ1-5 and V is TRBV7-6; D is uncertain. The V end was cut by 8 bases, the J end by 3 bases, with 11 bases between. CDR3 length: 13 residues. Looked up from germline, CDR1 is SGHVS and CDR2 is FNYEAQ. Here the CDR3 reads CASGRMANQPQHF. DNA of the CDR3: TGTGCCAGCGGGCGGATGGCCAATCAGCCCCAGCATTTT.

This clonotype was seen at least ten times. The chain uses TRBV6-2 or TRBV6-3 and TRBJ2-1; TRBD2 aligns across 8 bases. J lost 8 bases, V lost 8 bases, and 11 bases had no gene match. Germline V gives CDR1 MNHEY, CDR2 SVGEGT. This CDR3 has 14 residues. The CDR3 nucleotides are TGTGCCAGCTTTCCCGGGAGGGGACTCTATGAGCAGTTCTTC. It translates to CASFPGRGLYEQFF.

This clonotype has more than one count but fewer than ten. The chain is built from TRBV20-1 and TRBJ1-5; D not certain. The CDR3 extends over 17 amino acids. Germline V gene lookup returns CDR1 DFQATT and CDR2 SNEGSKA (reference sequence). V lost 6 bases to trimming and J lost 0 bases, with 21 bases between them. CDR3 sequence reads: CSAEAERMIYSNQPQHF. The CDR3 DNA is TGCAGTGCCGAAGCGGAACGCATGATTTATAGCAATCAGCCCCAGCATTTT.